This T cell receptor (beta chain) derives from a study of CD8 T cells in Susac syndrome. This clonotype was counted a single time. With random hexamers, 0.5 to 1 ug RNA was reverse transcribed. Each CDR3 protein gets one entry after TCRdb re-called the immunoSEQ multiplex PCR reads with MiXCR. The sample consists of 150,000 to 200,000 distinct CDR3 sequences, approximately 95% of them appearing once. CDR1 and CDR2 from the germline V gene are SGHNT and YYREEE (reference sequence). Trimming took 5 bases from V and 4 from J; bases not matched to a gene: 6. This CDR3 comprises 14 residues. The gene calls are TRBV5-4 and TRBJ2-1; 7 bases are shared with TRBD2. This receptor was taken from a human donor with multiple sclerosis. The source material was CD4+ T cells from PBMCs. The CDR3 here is CASSSPSGYNEQFF. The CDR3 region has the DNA TGTGCCAGCAGTTCCCCTAGCGGATACAATGAGCAGTTCTTC.